This TCR beta chain stems from a study of cytomegalovirus exposure and HLA in healthy donors. Note on this clone: Its antigen is undetermined.

This CDR3 is 14 amino acids long. The trim removed 2 bases at V and 7 bases at J, leaving 3 bases unmatched. The V gene's germline CDR1 is SGHTA and CDR2 FQGTGA. Study observations and caveats: A few CMV-associated chains were confirmed in vitro to be specific for CMV antigens. The tendency of first-cohort TCR clusters to co-occur in the 90 to 150 validation repertoires emerged from a later analysis.

Profiling relied on immunoSEQ multiplex PCR, and the TCRdb table lists in-frame clones only, not all of them. The repertoire holds 150,000 to 200,000 clones, with roughly 77% as singletons. The specimen sequenced was PBMCs. This sequence originates from a woman aged 30 to 39 in good health and CMV-seronegative. The V and J genes are TRBV7-3 and TRBJ2-1, with 9 bases matching TRBD2. The CDR3 loop reads CASSLLAGFNEQFF. The CDR3 bases are TGTGCCAGCAGCTTACTAGCGGGGTTTAATGAGCAGTTCTTC.